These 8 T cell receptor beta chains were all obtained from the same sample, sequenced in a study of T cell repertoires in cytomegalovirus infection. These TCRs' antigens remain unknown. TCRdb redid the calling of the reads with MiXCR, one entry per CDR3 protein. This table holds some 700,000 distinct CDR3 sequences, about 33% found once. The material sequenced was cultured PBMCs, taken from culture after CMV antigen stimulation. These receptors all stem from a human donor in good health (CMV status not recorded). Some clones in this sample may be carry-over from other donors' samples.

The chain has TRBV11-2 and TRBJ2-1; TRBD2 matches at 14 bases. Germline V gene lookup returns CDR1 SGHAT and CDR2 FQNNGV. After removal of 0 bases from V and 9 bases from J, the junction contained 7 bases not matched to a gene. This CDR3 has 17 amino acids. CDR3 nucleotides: TGTGCCAGCAGCTTAGATCCCGGACTAGCGGGGGGCCTTGAGCAGTTCTTC. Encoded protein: CASSLDPGLAGGLEQFF.

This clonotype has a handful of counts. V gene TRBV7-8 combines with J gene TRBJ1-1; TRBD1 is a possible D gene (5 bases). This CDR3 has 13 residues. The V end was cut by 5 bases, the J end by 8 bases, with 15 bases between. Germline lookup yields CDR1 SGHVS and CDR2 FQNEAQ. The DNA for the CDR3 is TGTGCCAGCAGCCACTGGGGGGATTACGAAGCTTTCTTT. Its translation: CASSHWGDYEAFF.

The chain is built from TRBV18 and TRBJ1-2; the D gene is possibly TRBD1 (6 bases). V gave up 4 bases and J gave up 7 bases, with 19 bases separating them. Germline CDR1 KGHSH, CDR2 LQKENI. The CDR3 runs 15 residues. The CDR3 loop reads CASSLLQGELFGYTF. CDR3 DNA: TGTGCCAGCTCACTCCTACAGGGAGAACTCTTTGGCTACACCTTC.

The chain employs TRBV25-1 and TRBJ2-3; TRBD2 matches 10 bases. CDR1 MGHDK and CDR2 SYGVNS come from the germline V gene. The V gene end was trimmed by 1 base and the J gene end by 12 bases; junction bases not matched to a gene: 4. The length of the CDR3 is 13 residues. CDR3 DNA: TGTGCCAGCAGTGAATCACTAGCGGGGTCCCAGTATTTT. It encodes CASSESLAGSQYF.

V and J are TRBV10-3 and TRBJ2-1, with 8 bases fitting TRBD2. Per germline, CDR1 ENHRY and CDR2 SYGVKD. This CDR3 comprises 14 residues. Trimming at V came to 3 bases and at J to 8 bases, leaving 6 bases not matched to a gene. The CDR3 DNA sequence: TGTGCCATCAGTGACCGGGGACTAGAAGATGAGCAGTTCTTC. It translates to CAISDRGLEDEQFF.

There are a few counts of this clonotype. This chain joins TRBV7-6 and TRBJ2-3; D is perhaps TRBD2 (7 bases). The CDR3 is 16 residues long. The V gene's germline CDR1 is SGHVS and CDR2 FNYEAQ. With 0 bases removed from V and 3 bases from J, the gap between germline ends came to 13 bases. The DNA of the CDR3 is TGTGCCAGCAGCTTAGCACCCGGGGGGCGGACAGATACGCAGTATTTT. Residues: CASSLAPGGRTDTQYF.

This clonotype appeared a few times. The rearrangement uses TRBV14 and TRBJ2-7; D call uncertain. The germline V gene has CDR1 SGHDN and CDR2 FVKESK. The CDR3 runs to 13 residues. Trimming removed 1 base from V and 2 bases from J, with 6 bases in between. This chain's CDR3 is CASSQGKAYEQYF. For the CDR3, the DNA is TGTGCCAGCAGCCAAGGGAAGGCCTACGAGCAGTACTTC.

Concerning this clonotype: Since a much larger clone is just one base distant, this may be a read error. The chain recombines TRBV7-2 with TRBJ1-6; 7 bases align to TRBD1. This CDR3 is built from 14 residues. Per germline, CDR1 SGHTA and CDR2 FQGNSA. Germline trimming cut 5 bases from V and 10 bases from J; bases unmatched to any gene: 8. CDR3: CASSAGQETSPLHF. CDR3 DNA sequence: TGTGCCAGCAGCGCAGGACAGGAGACCTCACCCCTCCACTTT.